What follows are 2 T cell receptor beta chains derived from one specimen sequenced in a study of control samples from healthy donors and cancer patients. The repertoire was sequenced with immunoSEQ multiplex PCR; TCRdb's copy has only in-frame clones and lacks some. This sample carries about 150,000 clones, 90% to 95% of them seen once, and the ten largest clones take roughly 0.7%. Source material: blood. These receptors originate from a woman aged 30 to 39 in good health.

The chain carries TRBV9 and TRBJ1-4; D ambiguous. In germline, CDR1 is SGDLS, CDR2 YYNGEE. The CDR3 is made up of 13 amino acids. Trimming pared 4 bases from V and 8 bases from J, leaving 12 bases between. The CDR3 bases are TGTGCCAGCAGCCGGAGGGCGCAGGAAAAACTGTTTTTT. It is translated as CASSRRAQEKLFF.

V is TRBV23-1 and J is TRBJ2-7; TRBD2 aligns across 7 bases. TRBV23-1 is labeled an ORF, and its function is uncertain. V lost 7 bases, J lost 3 bases, and 12 bases stayed unmatched. The CDR3 spans 15 residues. The CDR3 DNA reads TGCGCCAGCAAATATAGGGAGGGCCTTTTCTACGAGCAGTACTTC. Amino acids: CASKYREGLFYEQYF.